Sequencing of this T cell receptor beta chain was carried out in a study of shared clonotypes between healthy human individuals (TCRdb year 2020). In the study overall: The cohort comprised two women and a few men aged 18 to 49 years. Per donor, three plates each were used for CD4 naive and CD4 memory, two for CD8 naive, and one for CD8 memory. Leukapheresis yielded between about 0.9 and 9.5 billion PBMCs per donor. To estimate repertoire size and how much clonotypes are shared between individuals, the study performed deep sequencing of blood TCR repertoires from about five healthy adults. Libraries were prepared and TCR repertoires were sequenced by different laboratories using diverse techniques, in order to increase sequencing depth and limit assay-specific biases. What the authors observed across the whole study: About 4.5% of naive CD4, 3.5% of naive CD8, 2.3% of memory CD4, and more than 0.35% of memory CD8 clonotypes were shared across a few donors. Incomplete sequencing was indicated by rarefaction of sorted-subset datasets, despite the large sequencing depth. Compared with non-shared clonotypes, the clonotypes found in all four sorted-subset donors had higher generation probabilities. Sampling was restricted to blood, and TCR repertoires in tissues likely differ from the TCR repertoires found in blood. Naive subsets generally had larger estimated clonotype richness than memory subsets did. Because the study included a small number of donors, the genetic and exposure-history diversity represented was limited. Based on pairwise subsampling, the degree of clonotype sharing among donors was expected to be affected by sequencing depth.

Using the deep immunoSEQ assay, TCR CDR3 regions were amplified from genomic DNA by multiplex PCR. Genomic DNA extracted from each cell subset was distributed evenly over all wells of several immunoSEQ 96-well plates, and each plate served as one replicate. For sorted subsets, approximately 200 ng of genomic DNA, equivalent to roughly 30,000 T cell genomes, went into each replicate PCR. The purified libraries were quantified using a Qubit 3.0 fluorometer, sized with a Bioanalyzer 2100, and then quantified again using the KAPA Library Quantification kit. Each immunoSEQ 96-well plate was sequenced on its own single-read 150-cycle Illumina NextSeq 550 flow cell. Concerning the study's data processing: The immunoSEQ output contained only junctional sequences without quality scores, so filtering could not match that applied to full-length reads. To assign V/J genes and CDR3, sequences were annotated using PyIR, a Python wrapper for IgBLAST v1.9, with IMGT germline references. Any read was removed if the V/J assignment was weak (E-value above 1e-6), the CDR3 was missing, or the read contained stop codons, out-of-frame junctions, or ambiguous translated residues. V3J clonotypes were defined by identical inferred V gene, J gene, and CDR3 amino acid sequence. Percentage overlap between repertoires was calculated by dividing the number of shared unique clonotypes by the size of the smaller repertoire. RTK rarefaction, the Chao1 estimator, and Recon v2.1 estimates of unobserved clonotypes were used to assess repertoire richness. Generation probabilities for all TCRbeta clonotypes obtained by the gDNA method from a few donors were computed using OLGA. Held by TCRdb, this immuneACCESS table contains in-frame sequences only and omits some clones. Under half of the omission traces to an unresolved V gene where checked; the cause of the rest is unknown. V, J and clone size were drawn from that table, and D and trimming were deduced from the DNA. For this sample there are roughly 700,000 clones; roughly 70% appear just once. The ten largest clones represent over 1.5% of the sample.

The donors were healthy, HIV-negative adults with no recently reported acute infections or vaccinations. Every donor was a Caucasian adult living in Nashville, Tennessee, USA. Magnetic negative selection was used to enrich CD4+ T cells, after which naive cells were positively selected on CD45RA and the negative fraction became the memory subset. Blood was obtained by leukapheresis, after which PBMCs were separated by Ficoll-Histopaque density gradient centrifugation and cryopreserved in liquid nitrogen vapor phase. Analytical flow cytometry was used to check the purity and quantity of every magnetically sorted T cell population. Genomic DNA was isolated from each sorted fraction and quantified by UV absorbance on a Nanodrop 2000c. A note on this clone: Its antigen has not been determined. No much larger clone is present one base from it, and per-base qualities are unavailable.

From V the trimming removes 2 bases and from J it removes 2 bases, while the gene matches leave 9 bases of the junction unaccounted for. Reading the germline V gene (reference sequence) gives CDR1 LNHNV and CDR2 YYDKDF. The CDR3 covers 18 residues, taking in both the cysteine and the phenylalanine. CDR3 DNA is the only sequence kept; it has 54 bases, read in frame from the first base. The sequence links TRBV15 to TRBJ2-7, with 13 bases matching TRBD2. The source material was memory CD4+ T cells sorted from blood. According to the study, the label for this sample's cell subset or site signals: CD45RA-negative fraction. The receptor comes from a woman aged 25 to 39 in good health. CDR3 reads: CATSRKGTSGIRTYEQYF. The DNA sequence reads TGTGCCACCAGCAGAAAAGGGACTAGCGGGATTCGTACCTACGAGCAGTACTTC.